This is a list of T cell receptor beta chains from one sample in a study of T-cell reconstitution after alpha-beta-depleted transplantation in children. In TCRdb, the PCR reads were re-called with MiXCR into one record per CDR3 protein. The table shows hundreds of thousands of distinct CDR3 sequences, with roughly 25% occurring only once. The sequences come from PBMCs, collected before TCRalphabeta/CD19-depleted stem cell transplant. All receptors derive from a girl aged 2 to 10 with Fanconi anemia, due to receive a stem cell transplant. Both conserved end residues are part of each CDR3. Fields, in order: V gene, J gene, D gene, CDR3 protein. The D gene is left open where the match is weak.

>TRBV6-5|TRBJ2-2|TRBD2
CASSYSEGSGGPNTGELFF
>TRBV12-3/TRBV12-4|TRBJ2-7|.
CASRRSRAYEQYF
>TRBV7-9|TRBJ2-5|TRBD2
CASRAGVQETQYF
>TRBV6-5|TRBJ1-2|.
CASSYSGHDLYGYTF
>TRBV28|TRBJ2-7|.
CASLSAAASYEQYF
>TRBV20-1|TRBJ2-3|.
CSARESSSDTQYF
>TRBV7-8|TRBJ2-3|.
CASSPQDTQYF
>TRBV9|TRBJ2-2|.
CASSVEGDTGELFF
>TRBV6-1|TRBJ2-5|.
CASSPPARLQETQYF
>TRBV29-1|TRBJ2-7|TRBD1
CSVEVPGQADYEQYF
>TRBV28|TRBJ2-7|.
CASSPQTIHHEQYF
>TRBV20-1|TRBJ2-1|TRBD2
CSALAGVPYNEQFF
>TRBV29-1|TRBJ2-7|TRBD2
CSVTSGIDEQYF
>TRBV7-3|TRBJ2-1|.
CASSLVPESSYNEQFF
>TRBV12-5|TRBJ2-2|TRBD2
CASGLVPSGLAARGELFF
>TRBV12-3/TRBV12-4|TRBJ2-3|.
CASRRDRWTDTQYF
>TRBV7-8|TRBJ1-3|.
CASSLLTDSYSGNTIYF
>TRBV20-1|TRBJ2-3|TRBD2
CSALRGTSGSTDTQYF
>TRBV7-9|TRBJ2-2|TRBD2
CASSPPTSGGTGELFF
>TRBV4-2|TRBJ2-3|TRBD1
CASRDRGTDTQYF
>TRBV28|TRBJ1-6|.
CASSPNSGTVNSPLHF
>TRBV24-1|TRBJ1-2|.
CATSDWRDGGMGGYTF
>TRBV6-6|TRBJ2-7|.
CASSYDYEQYF
>TRBV20-1|TRBJ2-1|.
CSARDLGGNEQFF
>TRBV28|TRBJ2-7|TRBD2
CASSYPGLAGYEQYF
>TRBV12-3/TRBV12-4|TRBJ2-7|TRBD2
CASSLAPTSGPYEQYF
>TRBV20-1|TRBJ2-4|.
CSAIGGILAKNIQYF
>TRBV25-1|TRBJ2-3|.
CASSDQQTDTQYF
>TRBV27|TRBJ2-3|.
CASSLSTHNPDTQYF
>TRBV20-1|TRBJ1-1|.
CSARELKGGYTEAFF
>TRBV29-1|TRBJ1-5|TRBD1
CSVATGGDQPQHF
>TRBV20-1|TRBJ2-7|.
CSASRPGLRSEQYF
>TRBV28|TRBJ2-7|TRBD1
CASSSGTGFYEQYF
>TRBV13|TRBJ2-7|.
CASSAGDHAYEQYF
>TRBV5-1|TRBJ2-1|TRBD2
CASSLVGLASNEQFF
>TRBV29-1|TRBJ1-2|TRBD1
CSVETGGLSGYTF
>TRBV20-1|TRBJ2-6|TRBD1
CCARDPDRGAGANVLTF
>TRBV20-1|TRBJ2-1|TRBD1
CTPRQGAIEQFF
>TRBV12-3/TRBV12-4|TRBJ2-3|TRBD2
CAISFKTGPSGRASDTQYF
>TRBV29-1|TRBJ2-2|.
CSVGAATGELFF
>TRBV6-5|TRBJ1-3|.
CASSTLQGYGNTIYF
>TRBV20-1|TRBJ1-1|TRBD1
CSAPQGTNTEAFF
>TRBV15|TRBJ1-5|TRBD1
CATSRAGTGYNQPQHF
>TRBV20-1|TRBJ1-2|TRBD1
CSATALDRGRVGYTF
>TRBV30|TRBJ2-3|TRBD2
CAWSGGTDTQYF
>TRBV29-1|TRBJ2-7|.
CSVDAGYEQYF